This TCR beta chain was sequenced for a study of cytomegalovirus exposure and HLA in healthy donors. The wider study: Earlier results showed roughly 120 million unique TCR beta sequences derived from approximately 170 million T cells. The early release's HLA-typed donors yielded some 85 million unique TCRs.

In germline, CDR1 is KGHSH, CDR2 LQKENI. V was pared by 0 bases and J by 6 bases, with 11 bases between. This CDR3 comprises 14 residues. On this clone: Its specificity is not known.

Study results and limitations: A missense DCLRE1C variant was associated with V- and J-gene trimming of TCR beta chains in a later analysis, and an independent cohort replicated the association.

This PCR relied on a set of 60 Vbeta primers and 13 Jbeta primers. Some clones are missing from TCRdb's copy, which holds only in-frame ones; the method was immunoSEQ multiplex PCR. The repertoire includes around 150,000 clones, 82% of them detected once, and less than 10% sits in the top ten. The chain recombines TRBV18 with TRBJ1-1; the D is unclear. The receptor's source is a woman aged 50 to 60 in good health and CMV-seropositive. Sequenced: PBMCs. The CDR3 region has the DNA TGTGCCAGCTCACCACCGTCGGTGGGCGCTGAAGCTTTCTTT. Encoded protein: CASSPPSVGAEAFF.